The clone carrying this T cell receptor beta chain appeared a few times. Its antigen is still unknown. The sample is drawn from a study of T cells in Graves' hyperthyroidism and ophthalmopathy. Overall study findings and caveats: With a median lead of about six months before onset, the model predicted ophthalmopathy. In simple terms, a model built on 13 V-J features told ophthalmopathy apart from stable hyperthyroidism.

This CDR3 region has 12 residues. Trimming pared 1 base from V and 12 bases from J, leaving 13 bases between. Germline-derived CDR1 and CDR2 are LNHNV and YYDKDF (reference sequence). Amplification yielded TCR beta CDR3 regions, with RNA transcripts as the source. HTBI primers were used for first-round RT-PCR of the TCR CDR3. TCRdb re-derived calls from the multiplex PCR reads in MiXCR, one entry per CDR3 protein. Of under 350,000 distinct CDR3 sequences in the sample, around a quarter were seen once. This receptor was identified in a man aged 40-49 years with Graves' hyperthyroidism that later progressed to Graves' ophthalmopathy. The chain joins TRBV15 to TRBJ2-7; D is perhaps TRBD2 (5 bases). Sequenced input: blood. The DNA of the CDR3 is TGTGCCACCAGCAGAGTCGGGGAAAAACTGTACTTC. It encodes CATSRVGEKLYF.